A single TCR beta chain is shown here with its context. Antigen: not known. Both 60 Vbeta primers and 13 Jbeta primers went into the PCR. Using immunoSEQ multiplex PCR, the repertoire was profiled, and TCRdb retains in-frame clones only, with some absent. The sample has about 110,000 clones, about 80% seen once. This sample is part of a study of cytomegalovirus exposure and HLA in healthy donors. Study in general: A preliminary data release comprised approximately 85 million unique TCRs obtained from HLA-typed donors. The Caucasian-associated ancestry cluster held around 76% of a few hundred genotyped donors. Study-wide results and limits: Most TCR beta V segments were productive about 87% or about 30% of the time in an earlier analysis.

The specimen sequenced was PBMCs. The TCR sequence derives from a man aged 25 to 40 in good health and CMV-seropositive.

CDR3 sequence: CASSSGGLVYNEQFF. The CDR3 DNA sequence: TGCGCCAGCAGCTCAGGGGGTCTGGTTTACAATGAGCAGTTCTTC. V is TRBV5-1 and J is TRBJ2-1; 7 nucleotides match TRBD1. Germline CDR1 reads SGHRS; CDR2 reads YFSETQ. J gave up 4 bases and V 3 bases, and 7 bases lay outside the gene matches. The CDR3 spans 15 residues.